This T cell receptor beta chain was sequenced during a study of blood T cell repertoires in COVID-19. For the study at large: Researchers got acute and convalescent COVID-19 samples from the United States, Italy and Spain. T cells, B-cell-depleted T cells, or PBMCs supplied cDNA or gDNA.

The assay was immunoSEQ multiplex PCR, and TCRdb's table has in-frame clones only and misses some. This table holds over 350,000 clones, just over 90% found once. Germline assignment: CDR1 LNHDA and CDR2 SQIVND (reference sequence). The CDR3 spans 13 residues. The J segment lost 6 bases and the V segment lost 6 bases, leaving 4 bases of the junction unmatched. This clone has more than one count but fewer than ten. Participants were aged about 18 to 100 years from about two dozen US areas. Source material: PBMCs or T cells enriched from blood (not recorded which). The chain is built from TRBV19 and TRBJ2-7; TRBD2 matches at 11 bases. The receptor comes from a middle-aged woman who had been exposed to COVID-19. CDR3: CASSLLAGAEQYF. The CDR3 DNA reads TGTGCCAGTAGCTTACTAGCGGGAGCCGAGCAGTACTTC.